A single sample gave rise to the 19 T cell receptor beta chains below, sequenced in a study of cytomegalovirus exposure and HLA in healthy donors. Use of 60 Vbeta and 13 Jbeta primers characterized the PCR. TCRdb keeps only in-frame clones here, not all; method: immunoSEQ multiplex PCR. The sample has some 100,000 clones; roughly three quarters are singletons. Sequenced material: PBMCs. The receptors come from a woman between 45 and 60 years old in good health and CMV-seropositive.

V usage is TRBV6-1 and J usage is TRBJ1-3; maybe TRBD1 (6 bases). Germline values: CDR1 MNHNS, CDR2 SASEGT. The CDR3 length is 14 residues. Trimming removed 7 bases from V and 4 bases from J, with 14 bases in between. The CDR3: CASIPGTSGNTIYF. DNA for the CDR3: TGTGCCAGCATACCCGGGACATCCGGAAACACCATATATTTT.

This clone occurred a few times. The V gene is TRBV6-5, the J gene TRBJ2-5; a weak D match, TRBD1 (6 bases). This CDR3 is 13 amino acids long. Germline assignment: CDR1 MNHEY and CDR2 SVGAGI. Between the trimmed V and J ends, which lost 5 bases and 5 bases, there was a span of 12 bases. The CDR3 nucleotides read TGTGCCAGCAGTCCGGGACACCGGGAGACCCAGTACTTC. Protein: CASSPGHRETQYF.

The chain links TRBV6-1 to TRBJ1-6; D is uncertain. V gave up 4 bases and J gave up 3 bases, with 10 bases separating them. The CDR3 runs 15 residues. Per germline, CDR1 MNHNS and CDR2 SASEGT. CDR3 nucleotide sequence: TGTGCCAGCAGTGTTGGACTCAGCTATAATTCACCCCTCCACTTT. Translating gives CASSVGLSYNSPLHF.

The chain has TRBV19 and TRBJ2-2; TRBD1 matches 8 bases. Germline lookup yields CDR1 LNHDA and CDR2 SQIVND (reference sequence). The CDR3 covers 15 residues. J was trimmed by 2 bases and V by 5 bases; bases with no gene match: 4. The CDR3 loop is CASSPGTGNTGELFF. DNA of the CDR3: TGTGCCAGTAGTCCCGGGACAGGAAACACCGGGGAGCTGTTTTTT. Based on the CDR3 plus reference TRBV19 and TRBJ2-2, the full variable domain is DGGITQSPKYLFRKEGQNVTLSCEQNLNHDAMYWYRQDPGQGLRLIYYSQIVNDFQKGDIAEGYSVSREKKESFPLTVTSAQKNPTAFYLCASSPGTGNTGELFFGEGSRLTVL.

The CDR3 DNA sequence: TGTGCCAGCAGTGAGCGGACAAGGGGCGGCGAGCAGTACTTC. Translation: CASSERTRGGEQYF. The genes are TRBV2 and TRBJ2-7; D may be TRBD1 (5 bases). The CDR3 is 14 residues long. Germline values: CDR1 SNHLY, CDR2 FYNNEI. Between the trimmed V and J ends, which lost 3 bases and 6 bases, there was a span of 15 bases.

The V and J genes are TRBV5-6 and TRBJ1-1; possibly TRBD1 for D (6 bases). CDR1 and CDR2 from the germline V gene are SGHDT and YYEEEE. This CDR3 spans 17 amino acids. V lost 4 bases to trimming and J lost 2 bases, with 21 bases between them. The chain's CDR3 is CASSRPGDWGRNTEAFF. The DNA for the CDR3 is TGTGCCAGCAGCCGCCCGGGTGATTGGGGGCGAAACACTGAAGCTTTCTTT.

This clone appeared a few times. The chain uses TRBV19 and TRBJ1-1, with no clear D. CDR1 is LNHDA and CDR2 is SQIVND in the germline V gene (reference sequence). The CDR3 covers 14 residues. Trimming cost V 2 bases and J 0 bases, with 7 bases left between them. The CDR3 region is CASSIWAMNTEAFF. CDR3 in DNA: TGTGCCAGTAGTATATGGGCTATGAACACTGAAGCTTTCTTT. The variable domain in full, completed from reference TRBV19 and TRBJ1-1, reads DGGITQSPKYLFRKEGQNVTLSCEQNLNHDAMYWYRQDPGQGLRLIYYSQIVNDFQKGDIAEGYSVSREKKESFPLTVTSAQKNPTAFYLCASSIWAMNTEAFFGQGTRLTVV.

V gene TRBV2 combines with J gene TRBJ1-1, with D tentatively TRBD1 (5 bases). The germline V gene has CDR1 SNHLY and CDR2 FYNNEI. This CDR3 spans 15 amino acids. V lost 4 bases to trimming and J lost 4 bases, with 16 bases between them. The chain's CDR3 is CASSGGGLGGTEAFF. DNA of the CDR3: TGTGCCAGCAGTGGCGGGGGACTTGGGGGCACTGAAGCTTTCTTT.

Only a few counts were recorded for this clone. The CDR3 sequence is CASSLLGGDYGYTF. The CDR3 nucleotides read TGTGCCAGCAGCTTGCTCGGGGGTGACTATGGCTACACCTTC. V and J are TRBV5-6 and TRBJ1-2; a possible D gene is TRBD1 (5 bases). V dropped 1 base and J dropped 3 bases, with 10 bases sitting between them. This CDR3 is 14 amino acids long. Per germline, CDR1 SGHDT and CDR2 YYEEEE.

The V call is TRBV6-6, the J call TRBJ1-1; D is unclear. Germline V lookup: CDR1 MNHNY, CDR2 SVGAGI (reference sequence). There are 14 residues in the CDR3. V lost 0 bases to trimming and J lost 0 bases, with 5 bases between them. The CDR3 is CASSYSRVNTEAFF. The CDR3 nucleotides read TGTGCCAGCAGTTACTCGAGAGTGAACACTGAAGCTTTCTTT.

This chain uses TRBV5-1 with TRBJ1-5; weak D call: TRBD1 (6 bases). V lost 0 bases to trimming and J lost 4 bases, with 8 bases between them. CDR3 length: 14 amino acids. The germline CDR1 and CDR2 sequences are SGHRS and YFSETQ. The CDR3 nucleotides read TGCGCCAGCAGCTTGGGACAGGAGAATCAGCCCCAGCATTTT. It specifies CASSLGQENQPQHF.

The chain recombines TRBV18 with TRBJ2-3; 10 bases align to TRBD2. V lost 2 bases to trimming and J lost 3 bases; unmatched junction nucleotides: 11. Germline V gene data show CDR1 as KGHSH and CDR2 as LQKENI. The CDR3 is 18 amino acids. The CDR3 bases are TGTGCCAGCTCACCAATAGGTGGCTCTAGCGGGGGTACAGATACGCAGTATTTT. Translating gives CASSPIGGSSGGTDTQYF.

The genes are TRBV4-1 and TRBJ2-1, with 9 bases lining up with TRBD1. CDR3 length: 17 amino acids. V was pared by 0 bases and J by 8 bases, with 11 bases of the junction left unmatched. CDR1 is MGHRA and CDR2 is YSYEKL in the germline V gene. The CDR3 protein is CASSQEATGQGYDEQFF. CDR3 in DNA: TGCGCCAGCAGCCAAGAGGCGACGGGACAGGGTTATGATGAGCAGTTCTTC.

The chain joins TRBV10-2 to TRBJ1-2; TRBD1 aligns across 8 bases. Germline V gene lookup returns CDR1 WSHSY and CDR2 SAAADI. The CDR3 loop spans 15 amino acids. J gave up 4 bases and V 7 bases, and 11 bases lay outside the gene matches. The CDR3 DNA reads as TGCGCCAGCACCGCCGGACAGGGAGGCGGCTATGGCTACACCTTC. Its translation is CASTAGQGGGYGYTF.

The chain uses TRBV19 and TRBJ2-7, with TRBD2 identical over 8 bases. The CDR3 has 16 residues. The germline CDR1 and CDR2 sequences are LNHDA and SQIVND (reference sequence). Germline trimming cut 7 bases from V and 6 bases from J; bases unmatched to any gene: 17. The CDR3 DNA reads as TGTGCCAGTACCCCCGGGGGGGGCTTTGGTCTAAGCGAGCAGTACTTC. Translating it yields CASTPGGGFGLSEQYF.

The V call is TRBV7-8, the J call TRBJ2-5; 7 positions match TRBD2. CDR1 is SGHVS and CDR2 is FQNEAQ in the germline V gene. J was trimmed by 6 bases and V by 0 bases; bases with no gene match: 4. The CDR3 runs 14 residues. The CDR3 is CASSLAGGGKTQYF. The CDR3 coding sequence is TGTGCCAGCAGCTTAGCGGGCGGGGGAAAGACCCAGTACTTC. Using reference TRBV7-8 and TRBJ2-5 for the parts outside the CDR3, the full variable domain is GAGVSQSPRYKVAKRGQDVALRCDPISGHVSLFWYQQALGQGPEFLTYFQNEAQLDKSGLPSDRFFAERPEGSVSTLKIQRTQQEDSAVYLCASSLAGGGKTQYFGPGTRLLVL.

This clone was seen a handful of times. The rearrangement joins TRBV10-3 to TRBJ1-2; D possibly corresponds to TRBD1 (6 bases). The CDR3 spans 13 residues. V lost 2 bases, J lost 8 bases, and 12 bases lay in between. Germline V gene data show CDR1 as ENHRY and CDR2 as SYGVKD. CDR3 loop: CAISENRAGGYTF. The CDR3 region has the DNA TGTGCCATCAGTGAGAACAGGGCCGGAGGCTACACCTTC.

The rearrangement links TRBV14 to TRBJ1-2; TRBD1 agrees at 7 bases. The CDR3 contains 15 residues. The V gene end was trimmed by 6 bases and the J gene end by 4 bases; junction bases not matched to a gene: 11. Germline V CDR1 and CDR2: SGHDN, FVKESK. DNA of the CDR3: TGTGCCAGCAGTGCGACTGGGGCAGGGGGCTATGGCTACACCTTC. Encoded protein: CASSATGAGGYGYTF.

The V call is TRBV30, the J call TRBJ1-5; 7 bases map to TRBD1. V was clipped by 3 bases and J by 7 bases; unmatched bases: 9. Looked up from germline, CDR1 is GTSNPN and CDR2 is SVGIG (reference sequence). There are 14 residues in the CDR3. CDR3 protein: CAWRGQATKQPQHF. The CDR3 bases are TGTGCCTGGAGAGGACAGGCTACCAAGCAGCCCCAGCATTTT. The full variable domain, completed using reference TRBV30 and TRBJ1-5, is SQTIHQWPATLVQPVGSPLSLECTVEGTSNPNLYWYRQAAGRGLQLLFYSVGIGQISSEVPQNLSASRPQDRQFILSSKKLLLSDSGFYLCAWRGQATKQPQHFGDGTRLSIL.